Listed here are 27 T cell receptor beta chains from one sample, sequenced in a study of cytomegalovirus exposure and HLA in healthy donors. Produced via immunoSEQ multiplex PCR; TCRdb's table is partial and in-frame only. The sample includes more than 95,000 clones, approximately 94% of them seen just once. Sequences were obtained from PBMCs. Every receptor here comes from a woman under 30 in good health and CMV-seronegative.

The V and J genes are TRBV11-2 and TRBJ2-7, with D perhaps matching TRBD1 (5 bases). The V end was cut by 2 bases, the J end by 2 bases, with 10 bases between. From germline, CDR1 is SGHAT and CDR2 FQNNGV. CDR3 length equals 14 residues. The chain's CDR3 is CASSLYTGPYEQYF. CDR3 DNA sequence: TGTGCCAGCAGCTTATATACAGGTCCCTACGAGCAGTACTTC.

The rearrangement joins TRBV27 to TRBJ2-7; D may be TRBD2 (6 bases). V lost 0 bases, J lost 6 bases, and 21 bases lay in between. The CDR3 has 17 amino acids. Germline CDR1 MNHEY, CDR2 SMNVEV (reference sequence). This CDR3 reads CASSLSPPGGVLFEQYF. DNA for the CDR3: TGTGCCAGCAGTTTATCGCCCCCTGGAGGGGTACTTTTCGAGCAGTACTTC.

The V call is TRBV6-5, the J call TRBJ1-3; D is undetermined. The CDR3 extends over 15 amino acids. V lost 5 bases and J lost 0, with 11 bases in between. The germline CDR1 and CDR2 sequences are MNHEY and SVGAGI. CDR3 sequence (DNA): TGTGCCAGCAGTCCAACACGCATCTCTGGAAACACCATATATTTT. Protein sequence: CASSPTRISGNTIYF.

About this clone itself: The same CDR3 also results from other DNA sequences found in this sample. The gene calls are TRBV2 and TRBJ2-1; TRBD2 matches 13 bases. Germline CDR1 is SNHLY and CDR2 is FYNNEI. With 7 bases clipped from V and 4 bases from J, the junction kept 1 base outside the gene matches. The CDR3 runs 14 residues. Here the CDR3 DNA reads TGTGCCAGCACGGGACTAGCGGGGTACAATGAGCAGTTCTTC. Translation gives CASTGLAGYNEQFF.

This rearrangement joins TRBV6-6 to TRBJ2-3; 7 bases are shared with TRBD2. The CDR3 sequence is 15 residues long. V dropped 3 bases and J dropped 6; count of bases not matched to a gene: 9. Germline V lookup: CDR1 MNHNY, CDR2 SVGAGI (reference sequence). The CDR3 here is CASSYGRETEDTQYF. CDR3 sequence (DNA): TGTGCCAGCAGTTATGGGCGGGAGACAGAGGATACGCAGTATTTT.

CDR3: CASSQVLAYEQYF. In DNA form, the CDR3 reads TGCGCCAGCAGCCAAGTTTTAGCGTACGAGCAGTACTTC. The chain has TRBV4-1 and TRBJ2-7; possible D gene TRBD2, 5 bases. The CDR3 has 13 residues. Germline assignment: CDR1 MGHRA and CDR2 YSYEKL. Trimming pared 1 base from V and 4 bases from J, leaving 8 bases between.

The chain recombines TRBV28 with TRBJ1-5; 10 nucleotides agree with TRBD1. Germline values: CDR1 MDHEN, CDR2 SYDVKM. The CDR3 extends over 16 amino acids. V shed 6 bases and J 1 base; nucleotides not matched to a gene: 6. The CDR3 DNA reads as TGTGCCAGCAGCCAGACGGGACAGGGGAGCAATCAGCCCCAGCATTTT. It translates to CASSQTGQGSNQPQHF. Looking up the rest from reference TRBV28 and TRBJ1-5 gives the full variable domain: DVKVTQSSRYLVKRTGEKVFLECVQDMDHENMFWYRQDPGLGLRLIYFSYDVKMKEKGDIPEGYSVSREKKERFSLILESASTNQTSMYLCASSQTGQGSNQPQHFGDGTRLSIL.

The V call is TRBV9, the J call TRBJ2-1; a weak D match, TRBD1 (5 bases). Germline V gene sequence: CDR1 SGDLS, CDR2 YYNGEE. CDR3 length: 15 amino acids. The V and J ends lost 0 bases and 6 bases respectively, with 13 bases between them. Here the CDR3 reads CASSVAAGKGNEQFF. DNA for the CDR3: TGTGCCAGCAGCGTAGCGGCAGGGAAAGGCAATGAGCAGTTCTTC.

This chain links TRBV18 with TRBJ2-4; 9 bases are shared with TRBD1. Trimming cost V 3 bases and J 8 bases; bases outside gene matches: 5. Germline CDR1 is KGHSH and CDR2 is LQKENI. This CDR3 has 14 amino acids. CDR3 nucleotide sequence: TGTGCCAGCTCACCTTTTAGGACAGGGGACATTCAGTACTTC. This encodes CASSPFRTGDIQYF. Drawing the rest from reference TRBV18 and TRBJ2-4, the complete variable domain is NAGVMQNPRHLVRRRGQEARLRCSPMKGHSHVYWYRQLPEEGLKFMVYLQKENIIDESGMPKERFSAEFPKEGPSILRIQQVVRGDSAAYFCASSPFRTGDIQYFGAGTRLSVL.

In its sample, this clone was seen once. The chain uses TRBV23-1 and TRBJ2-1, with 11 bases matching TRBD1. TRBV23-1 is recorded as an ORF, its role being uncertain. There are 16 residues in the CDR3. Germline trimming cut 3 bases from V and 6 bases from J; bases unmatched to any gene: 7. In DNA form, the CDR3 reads TGCGCCAGCAGTCACCCTGGACAGGGGGCCTCCAATGAGCAGTTCTTC. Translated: CASSHPGQGASNEQFF.

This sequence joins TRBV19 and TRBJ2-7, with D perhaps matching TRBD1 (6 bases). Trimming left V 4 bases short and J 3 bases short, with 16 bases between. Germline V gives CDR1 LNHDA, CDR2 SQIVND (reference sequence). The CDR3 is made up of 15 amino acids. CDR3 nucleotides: TGTGCCAGTAGTAGTTCTGGGACATTCCTCTACGAGCAGTACTTC. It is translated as CASSSSGTFLYEQYF.

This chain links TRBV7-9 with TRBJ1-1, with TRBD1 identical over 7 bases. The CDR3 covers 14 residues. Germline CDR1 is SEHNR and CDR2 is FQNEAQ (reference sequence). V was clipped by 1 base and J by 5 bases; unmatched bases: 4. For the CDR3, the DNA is TGTGCCAGCAGCTTAGGTGACAGGGAGACTGAAGCTTTCTTT. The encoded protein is CASSLGDRETEAFF.

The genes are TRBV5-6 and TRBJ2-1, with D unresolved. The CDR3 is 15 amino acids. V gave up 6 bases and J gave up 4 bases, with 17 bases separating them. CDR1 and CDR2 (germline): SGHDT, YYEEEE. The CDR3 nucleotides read TGTGCCAGCACCGAGCGTACTATAAAATACAATGAGCAGTTCTTC. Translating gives CASTERTIKYNEQFF.

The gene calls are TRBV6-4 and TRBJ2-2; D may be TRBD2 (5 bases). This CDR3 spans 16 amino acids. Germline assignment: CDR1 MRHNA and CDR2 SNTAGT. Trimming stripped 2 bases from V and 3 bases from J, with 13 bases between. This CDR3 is CASSDHFRTDTGELFF. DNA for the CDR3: TGTGCCAGCAGTGACCACTTTAGGACTGACACCGGGGAGCTGTTTTTT.

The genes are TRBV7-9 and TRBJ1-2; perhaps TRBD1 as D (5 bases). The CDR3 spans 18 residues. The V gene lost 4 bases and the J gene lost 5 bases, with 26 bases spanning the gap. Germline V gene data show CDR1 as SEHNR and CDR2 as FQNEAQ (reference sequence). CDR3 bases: TGTGCCAGCAGCTCTACCCGGGACTGGGATGGGATAGGGTATGGCTACACCTTC. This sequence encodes CASSSTRDWDGIGYGYTF.

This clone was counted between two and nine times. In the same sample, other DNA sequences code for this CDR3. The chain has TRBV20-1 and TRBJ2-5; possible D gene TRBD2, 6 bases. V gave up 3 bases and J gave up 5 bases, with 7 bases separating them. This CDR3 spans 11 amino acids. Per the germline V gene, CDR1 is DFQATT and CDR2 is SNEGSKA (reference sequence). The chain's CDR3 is CSASGGETQYF. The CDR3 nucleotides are TGCAGTGCTAGCGGAGGGGAGACCCAGTACTTC.

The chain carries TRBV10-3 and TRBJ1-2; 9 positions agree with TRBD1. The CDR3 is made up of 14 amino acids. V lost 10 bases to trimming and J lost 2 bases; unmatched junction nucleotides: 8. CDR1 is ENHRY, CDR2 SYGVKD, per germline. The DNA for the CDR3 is TGTGCCACCGACCCCGGGACAGGGAACTATGGCTACACCTTC. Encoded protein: CATDPGTGNYGYTF.

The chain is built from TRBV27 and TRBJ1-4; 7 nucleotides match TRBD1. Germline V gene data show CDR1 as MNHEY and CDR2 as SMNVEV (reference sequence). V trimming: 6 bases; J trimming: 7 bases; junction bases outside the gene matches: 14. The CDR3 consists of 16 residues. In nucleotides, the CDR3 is TGTGCCAGCAGCCCGGGGACAGTCCCAGGAGTTGAAAAACTGTTTTTT. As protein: CASSPGTVPGVEKLFF.

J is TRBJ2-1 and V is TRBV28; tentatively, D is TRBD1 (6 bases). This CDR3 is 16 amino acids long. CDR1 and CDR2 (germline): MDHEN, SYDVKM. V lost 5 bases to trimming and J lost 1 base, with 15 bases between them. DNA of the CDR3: TGTGCCAGCAGTGCCTACCGCAGGGGATCCTACAATGAGCAGTTCTTC. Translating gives CASSAYRRGSYNEQFF.

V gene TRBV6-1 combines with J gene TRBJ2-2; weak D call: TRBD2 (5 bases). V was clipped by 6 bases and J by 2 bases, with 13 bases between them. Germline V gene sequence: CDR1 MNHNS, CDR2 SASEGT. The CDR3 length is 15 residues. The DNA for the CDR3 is TGTGCCAGCAGCGGGATTCTGAGAAACACCGGGGAGCTGTTTTTT. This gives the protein CASSGILRNTGELFF.

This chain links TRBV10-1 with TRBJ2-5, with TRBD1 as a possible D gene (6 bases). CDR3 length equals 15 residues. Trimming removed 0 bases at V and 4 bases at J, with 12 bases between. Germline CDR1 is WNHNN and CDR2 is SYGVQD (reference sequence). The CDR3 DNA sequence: TGCGCCAGCAGTGAGTCGAGGGGGAGAGGAGAGACCCAGTACTTC. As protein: CASSESRGRGETQYF.

Here the CDR3 DNA reads TGTGCCAGCAGTGAGCTAGAGAATCAGCCCCAGCATTTT. Translated, it gives CASSELENQPQHF. The V call is TRBV6-4, the J call TRBJ1-5; D not certain. V gave up 3 bases and J gave up 4 bases, with 7 bases separating them. CDR1 is MRHNA and CDR2 is SNTAGT in the germline V gene. CDR3 length equals 13 residues.

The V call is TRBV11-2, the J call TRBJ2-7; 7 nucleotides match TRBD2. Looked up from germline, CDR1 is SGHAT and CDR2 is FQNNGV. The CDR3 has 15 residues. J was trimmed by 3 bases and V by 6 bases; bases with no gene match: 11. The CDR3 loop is CASSTQTQRGYEQYF. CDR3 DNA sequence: TGTGCCAGCAGTACCCAGACCCAGCGGGGCTACGAGCAGTACTTC.

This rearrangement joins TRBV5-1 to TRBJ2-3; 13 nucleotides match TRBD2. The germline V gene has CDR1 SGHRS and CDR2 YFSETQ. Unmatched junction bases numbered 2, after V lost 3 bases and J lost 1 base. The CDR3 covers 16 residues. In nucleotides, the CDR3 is TGCGCCAGCAGCTCTGGGACTAGCGGGGGCACAGATACGCAGTATTTT. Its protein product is CASSSGTSGGTDTQYF.

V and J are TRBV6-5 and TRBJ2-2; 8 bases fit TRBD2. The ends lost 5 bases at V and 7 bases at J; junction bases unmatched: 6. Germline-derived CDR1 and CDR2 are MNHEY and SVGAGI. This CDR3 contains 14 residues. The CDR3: CASSRHGGGGELFF. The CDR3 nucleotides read TGTGCCAGCAGTAGGCACGGGGGGGGCGGGGAGCTGTTTTTT.

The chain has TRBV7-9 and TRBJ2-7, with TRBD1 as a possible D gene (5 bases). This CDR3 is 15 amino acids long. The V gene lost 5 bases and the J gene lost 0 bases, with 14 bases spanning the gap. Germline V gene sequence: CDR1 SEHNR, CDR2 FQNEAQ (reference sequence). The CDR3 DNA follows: TGTGCCAGCAGCCCTCGACAGTCTTACTCCTACGAGCAGTACTTC. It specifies CASSPRQSYSYEQYF.

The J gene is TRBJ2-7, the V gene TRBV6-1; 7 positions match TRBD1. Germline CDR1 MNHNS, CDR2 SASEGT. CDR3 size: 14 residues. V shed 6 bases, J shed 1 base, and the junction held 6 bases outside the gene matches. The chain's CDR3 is CASRGQRNSYEQYF. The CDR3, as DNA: TGTGCCAGCAGGGGACAGCGAAATTCCTACGAGCAGTACTTC.